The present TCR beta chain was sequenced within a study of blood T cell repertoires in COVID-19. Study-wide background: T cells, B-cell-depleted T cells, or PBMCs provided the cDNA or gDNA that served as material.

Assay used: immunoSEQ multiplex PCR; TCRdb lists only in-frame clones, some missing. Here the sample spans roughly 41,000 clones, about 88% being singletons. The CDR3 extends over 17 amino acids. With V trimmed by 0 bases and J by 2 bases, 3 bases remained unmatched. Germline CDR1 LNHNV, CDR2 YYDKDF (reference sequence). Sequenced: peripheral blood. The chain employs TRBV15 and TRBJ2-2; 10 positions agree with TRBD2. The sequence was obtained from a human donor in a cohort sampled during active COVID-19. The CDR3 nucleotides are TGTGCCACCAGCAGAGATCTACTAGCGGGAAACACCGGGGAGCTGTTTTTT. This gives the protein CATSRDLLAGNTGELFF.